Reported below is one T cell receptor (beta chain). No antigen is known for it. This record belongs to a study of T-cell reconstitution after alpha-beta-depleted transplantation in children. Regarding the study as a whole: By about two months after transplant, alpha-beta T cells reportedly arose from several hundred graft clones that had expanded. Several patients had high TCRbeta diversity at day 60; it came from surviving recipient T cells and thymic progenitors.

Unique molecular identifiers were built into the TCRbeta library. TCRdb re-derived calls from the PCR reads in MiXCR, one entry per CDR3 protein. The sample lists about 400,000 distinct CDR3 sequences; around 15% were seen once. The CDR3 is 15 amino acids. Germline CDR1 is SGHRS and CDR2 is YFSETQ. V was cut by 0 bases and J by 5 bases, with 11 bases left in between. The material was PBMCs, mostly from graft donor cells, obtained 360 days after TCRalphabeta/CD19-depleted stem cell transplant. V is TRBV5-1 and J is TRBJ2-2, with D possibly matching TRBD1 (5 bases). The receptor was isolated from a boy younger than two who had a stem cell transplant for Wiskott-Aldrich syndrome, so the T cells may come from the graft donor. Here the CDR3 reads CASSLGAPGTGELFF. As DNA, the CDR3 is TGCGCCAGCAGCTTGGGGGCTCCAGGGACCGGGGAGCTGTTTTTT.